This T cell receptor beta chain was recovered during a study of monozygotic twins with inflammatory bowel disease. For each CDR3 protein, TCRdb gives one entry from its re-call of the 5' RACE reads, without DNA. Its table records some 330,000 distinct CDR3 sequences. Sequenced material: blood. The sequence was collected from a human donor with ulcerative colitis or Crohn's disease, or a healthy co-twin of an affected twin (not recorded which).

CDR3 sequence: CASSEDPAGSETQYF. The genes are TRBV6-1 and TRBJ2-5; the TCRdb call, TRBD1, lacks DNA for checking. The CDR3 is 15 residues long. Germline-derived CDR1 and CDR2 are MNHNS and SASEGT.